Included here is one T cell receptor beta chain sequence, with context. The assay was immunoSEQ multiplex PCR, and TCRdb's table has in-frame clones only and misses some. The sample lists roughly 15,000 clones, approximately 80% occurring once. The sample belongs to a study of technical replicates of blood from a handful of donors. In germline, CDR1 is SGDLS, CDR2 YYNGEE. The CDR3 consists of 16 residues. The J segment lost 5 bases and the V segment lost 4 bases, leaving 7 bases of the junction unmatched. The chain uses TRBV9 and TRBJ2-2, with 11 bases identical to TRBD2. Sequenced input: PBMCs. The TCR was taken from a human donor in good health. Written as DNA, the CDR3 is TGTGCCAGCAGCCCGGGACTAGCGGTTAATACCGGGGAGCTGTTTTTT. Translation: CASSPGLAVNTGELFF.